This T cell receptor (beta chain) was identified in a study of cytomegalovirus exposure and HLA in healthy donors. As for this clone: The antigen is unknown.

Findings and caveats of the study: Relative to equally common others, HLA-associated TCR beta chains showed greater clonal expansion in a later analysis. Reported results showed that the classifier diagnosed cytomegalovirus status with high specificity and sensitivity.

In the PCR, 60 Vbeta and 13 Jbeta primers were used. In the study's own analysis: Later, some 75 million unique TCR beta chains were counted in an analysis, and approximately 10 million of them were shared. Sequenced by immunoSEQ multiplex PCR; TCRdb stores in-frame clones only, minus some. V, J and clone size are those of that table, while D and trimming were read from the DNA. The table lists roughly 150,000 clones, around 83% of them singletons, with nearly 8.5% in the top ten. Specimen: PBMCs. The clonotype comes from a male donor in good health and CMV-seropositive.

CDR3 residues: CASSFPGTGIEQYF. The CDR3 region has the DNA TGTGCCAGCAGCTTCCCCGGGACAGGGATCGAGCAGTACTTC. This rearrangement joins TRBV7-2 to TRBJ2-7; 9 nucleotides match TRBD1. CDR3 length: 14 amino acids. Trimming took 3 bases from V and 6 from J; bases not matched to a gene: 6. The V gene's germline CDR1 is SGHTA and CDR2 FQGNSA.